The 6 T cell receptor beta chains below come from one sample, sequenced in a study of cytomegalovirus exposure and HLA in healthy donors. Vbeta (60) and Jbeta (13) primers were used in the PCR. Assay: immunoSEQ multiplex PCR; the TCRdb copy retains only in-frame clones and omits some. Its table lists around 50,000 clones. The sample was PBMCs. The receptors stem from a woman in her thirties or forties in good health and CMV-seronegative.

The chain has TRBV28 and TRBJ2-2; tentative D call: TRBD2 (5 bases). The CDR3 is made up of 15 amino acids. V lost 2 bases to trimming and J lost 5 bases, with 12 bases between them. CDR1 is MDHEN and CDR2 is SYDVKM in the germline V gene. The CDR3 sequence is CASSLSLAPTGELFF. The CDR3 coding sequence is TGTGCCAGCAGTTTAAGTCTAGCACCTACCGGGGAGCTGTTTTTT.

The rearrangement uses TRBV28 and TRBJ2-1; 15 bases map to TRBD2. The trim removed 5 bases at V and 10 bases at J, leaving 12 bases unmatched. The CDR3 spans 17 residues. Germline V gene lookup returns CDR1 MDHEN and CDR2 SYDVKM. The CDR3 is CASSDPPGLAGGREQFF. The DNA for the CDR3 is TGTGCCAGCAGTGACCCTCCGGGACTAGCGGGAGGTAGGGAGCAGTTCTTC.

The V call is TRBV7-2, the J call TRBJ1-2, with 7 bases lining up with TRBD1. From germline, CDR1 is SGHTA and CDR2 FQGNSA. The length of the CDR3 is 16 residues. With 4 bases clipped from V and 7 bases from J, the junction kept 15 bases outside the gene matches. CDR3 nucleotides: TGTGCCAGCAGCTCCCCCGGGACAGCCGTAGGGGGTGGCTACACCTTC. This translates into CASSSPGTAVGGGYTF. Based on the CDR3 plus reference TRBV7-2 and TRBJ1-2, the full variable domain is GAGVSQSPSNKVTEKGKDVELRCDPISGHTALYWYRQSLGQGLEFLIYFQGNSAPDKSGLPSDRFSAERTGGSVSTLTIQRTQQEDSAVYLCASSSPGTAVGGGYTFGSGTRLTVV.

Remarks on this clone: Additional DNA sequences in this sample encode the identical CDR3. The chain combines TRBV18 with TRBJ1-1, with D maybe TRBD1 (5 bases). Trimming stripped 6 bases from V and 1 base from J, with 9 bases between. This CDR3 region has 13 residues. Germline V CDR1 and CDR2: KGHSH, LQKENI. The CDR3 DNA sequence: TGTGCCAGCTCGCCTGGACAGAACACTGAAGCTTTCTTT. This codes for CASSPGQNTEAFF.

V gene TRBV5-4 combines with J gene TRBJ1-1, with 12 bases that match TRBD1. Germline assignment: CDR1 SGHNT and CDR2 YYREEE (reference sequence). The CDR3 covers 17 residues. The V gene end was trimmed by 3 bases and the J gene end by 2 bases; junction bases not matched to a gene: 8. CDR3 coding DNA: TGTGCCAGCAGCTCTCCGGGACAGGGGGCTGAAAACACTGAAGCTTTCTTT. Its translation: CASSSPGQGAENTEAFF.

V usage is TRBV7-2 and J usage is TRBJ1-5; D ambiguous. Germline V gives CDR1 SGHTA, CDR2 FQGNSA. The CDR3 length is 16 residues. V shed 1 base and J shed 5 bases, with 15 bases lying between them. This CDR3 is CASSLGGVGYDQPQHF. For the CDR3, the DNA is TGTGCCAGCAGCTTAGGGGGAGTGGGGTATGATCAGCCCCAGCATTTT.